The present T cell receptor beta chain was sequenced within a study of blood T cell repertoires in COVID-19. Study as a whole: T cells, B-cell-depleted T cells, or PBMCs supplied cDNA or gDNA.

Participant age was about 18 to 100 years, and participants resided in roughly 25 US areas. The CDR3 runs 13 residues. V was clipped by 3 bases and J by 6 bases; unmatched bases: 3. Germline V CDR1 and CDR2: PRHDT, FYEKMQ (reference sequence). In the original processing: Estimation of nucleated cell counts relied on the amplification of reference gene primers. Assay: immunoSEQ multiplex PCR; the TCRdb copy retains only in-frame clones and omits some. The DNA gave D and trimming, while V, J and clone size come from that table. The sample contains about 250,000 clones, around 86% of which appear only once.

The sample was PBMCs or T cells enriched from blood (not recorded which). This TCR was recovered from a man between 18 and 35 years old who had recovered from COVID-19. The chain has TRBV13 and TRBJ2-7; 9 nucleotides align to TRBD1. In DNA, the CDR3 is TGTGCCAGCAGCTTGGGACAGGGTTTCGAGCAGTACTTC. Protein product: CASSLGQGFEQYF.